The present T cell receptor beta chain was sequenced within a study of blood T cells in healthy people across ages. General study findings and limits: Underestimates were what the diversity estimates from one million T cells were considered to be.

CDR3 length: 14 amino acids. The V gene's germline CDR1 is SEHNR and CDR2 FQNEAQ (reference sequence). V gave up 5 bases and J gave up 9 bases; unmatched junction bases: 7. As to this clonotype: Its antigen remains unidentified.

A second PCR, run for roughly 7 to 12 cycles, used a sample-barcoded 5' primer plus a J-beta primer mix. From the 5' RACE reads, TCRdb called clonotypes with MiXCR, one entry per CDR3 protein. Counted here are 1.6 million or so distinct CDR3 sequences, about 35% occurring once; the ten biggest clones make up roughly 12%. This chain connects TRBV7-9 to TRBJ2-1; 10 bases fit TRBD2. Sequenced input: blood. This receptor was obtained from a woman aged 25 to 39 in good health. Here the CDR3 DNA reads TGTGCCAGCAGCCCTAGCGGGAGTCTGTTTGAGCAGTTCTTC. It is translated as CASSPSGSLFEQFF.